This T cell receptor (beta chain) was retrieved from a study of beta chain features in type 1 diabetes. Looking at the study overall: Across the samples, roughly 98,000,000 sorted cells were examined in total. Broader study findings: Moderate yet significant TCRB CDR3 shortening was seen in Type 1 diabetes patients in all four CD4+ subsets. High-TCR-expressing cells could be over-represented by cDNA sequencing. Comparison showed that naive, central memory and Treg TCRB repertoires appeared more similar among patients than among healthy donors.

From germline, CDR1 is MNHNY and CDR2 SVGAGI (reference sequence). V trimming: 4 bases; J trimming: 3 bases; junction bases outside the gene matches: 8. CDR3 length: 16 amino acids. This clone has just a few counts. As yet, its antigen is unknown. What was sequenced were expressed TCRB transcripts, since all of the isolated RNA had been reverse transcribed. Assay: immunoSEQ multiplex PCR; the TCRdb copy retains only in-frame clones and omits some. The sample yields about 930,000 clones, roughly 15% seen once. The gene calls are TRBV6-6 and TRBJ2-3; 9 positions match TRBD2. The source of this sequence is a woman between 18 and 29 years old in good health. The specimen sequenced was naive CD4+ T cells from blood. The chain's CDR3 is CASSFEREAGTDTQYF. The DNA for the CDR3 is TGTGCCAGCAGTTTTGAGCGGGAGGCGGGGACAGATACGCAGTATTTT.